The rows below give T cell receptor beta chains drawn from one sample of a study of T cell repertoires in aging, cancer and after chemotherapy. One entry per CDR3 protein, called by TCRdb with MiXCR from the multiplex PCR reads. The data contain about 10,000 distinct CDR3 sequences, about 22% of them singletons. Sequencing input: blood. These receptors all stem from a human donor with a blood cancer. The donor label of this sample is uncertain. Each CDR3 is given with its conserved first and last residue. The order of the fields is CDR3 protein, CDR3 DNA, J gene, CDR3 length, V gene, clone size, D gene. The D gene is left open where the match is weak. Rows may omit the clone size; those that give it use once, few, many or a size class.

CDR3aa: CATSDYRDTGELFF
CDR3nt: TGTGCCACCAGTGATTACAGGGACACCGGGGAGCTGTTTTTT
j_gene: TRBJ2-2
len: 14
v_gene: TRBV24-1
abundance: medium-sized
d_gene: -

CDR3aa: CASSLGGSNQPQHF
CDR3nt: TGTGCCAGCAGCTTGGGGGGGAGCAATCAGCCCCAGCATTTT
j_gene: TRBJ1-5
len: 14
v_gene: TRBV5-6
abundance: -
d_gene: -

CDR3aa: CASSTGAGVYSGANVLTF
CDR3nt: TGCGCCAGCAGTACGGGAGCGGGTGTTTACTCTGGGGCCAACGTCCTGACTTTC
j_gene: TRBJ2-6
len: 18
v_gene: TRBV5-1
abundance: -
d_gene: -

CDR3aa: CASSYPSIPGGTNTGELFF
CDR3nt: TGTGCCAGCAGTTACCCATCCATCCCAGGGGGCACGAACACCGGGGAGCTGTTTTTT
j_gene: TRBJ2-2
len: 19
v_gene: TRBV6-5
abundance: many
d_gene: TRBD1

CDR3aa: CASSLDAYEQYF
CDR3nt: TGCGCCAGCAGCTTGGACGCCTACGAGCAGTACTTC
j_gene: TRBJ2-7
len: 12
v_gene: TRBV5-1
abundance: -
d_gene: -

CDR3aa: CAWSGSGANVLTF
CDR3nt: TGTGCCTGGAGTGGGTCTGGGGCCAACGTCCTGACTTTC
j_gene: TRBJ2-6
len: 13
v_gene: TRBV30
abundance: medium-sized
d_gene: -

CDR3aa: CASSLAGSSYNEQFF
CDR3nt: TGCGCCAGCAGCTTGGCCGGGAGCTCCTACAATGAGCAGTTCTTC
j_gene: TRBJ2-1
len: 15
v_gene: TRBV5-1
abundance: -
d_gene: -

CDR3aa: CATSGTGGLGNQPQHF
CDR3nt: TGTGCCACCTCGGGGACAGGGGGCCTTGGCAATCAGCCCCAGCATTTT
j_gene: TRBJ1-5
len: 16
v_gene: TRBV24-1
abundance: few
d_gene: TRBD1

CDR3aa: CASALSPINYGYTF
CDR3nt: TGTGCCAGCGCCTTGTCACCTATTAACTATGGCTACACCTTC
j_gene: TRBJ1-2
len: 14
v_gene: TRBV5-6
abundance: -
d_gene: -

CDR3aa: CSAREGNEQFF
CDR3nt: TGCAGTGCTAGAGAGGGCAATGAGCAGTTCTTC
j_gene: TRBJ2-1
len: 11
v_gene: TRBV20-1
abundance: -
d_gene: -

CDR3aa: CASNPGRGGYGYTF
CDR3nt: TGTGCCAGCAACCCTGGACGGGGGGGCTATGGCTACACCTTC
j_gene: TRBJ1-2
len: 14
v_gene: TRBV5-6
abundance: many
d_gene: -

CDR3aa: CASSLSSVNYGYTF
CDR3nt: TGTGCCAGCAGCTTATCCTCAGTTAACTATGGCTACACCTTC
j_gene: TRBJ1-2
len: 14
v_gene: TRBV11-1
abundance: once
d_gene: -

CDR3aa: CASSPGATYEQYF
CDR3nt: TGTGCCAGCAGTCCAGGGGCCACCTACGAGCAGTACTTC
j_gene: TRBJ2-7
len: 13
v_gene: TRBV12-3/TRBV12-4
abundance: -
d_gene: -

CDR3aa: CASTGYLHSYEQYF
CDR3nt: TGCGCCAGCACCGGCTACCTACACTCCTACGAGCAGTACTTC
j_gene: TRBJ2-7
len: 14
v_gene: TRBV10-3
abundance: -
d_gene: -

CDR3aa: CATYRTDPANTGELFF
CDR3nt: TGTGCCACCTACCGGACGGATCCCGCGAACACCGGGGAGCTGTTTTTT
j_gene: TRBJ2-2
len: 16
v_gene: TRBV27
abundance: medium-sized
d_gene: -

CDR3aa: CASSTSGGSSYNEQFF
CDR3nt: TGTGCCAGTAGTACTAGCGGAGGAAGCTCCTACAATGAGCAGTTCTTC
j_gene: TRBJ2-1
len: 16
v_gene: TRBV19
abundance: medium-sized
d_gene: TRBD2

CDR3aa: CASSLELAAPIEQYF
CDR3nt: TGCGCCAGCAGCTTGGAACTAGCGGCCCCCATCGAGCAGTACTTC
j_gene: TRBJ2-7
len: 15
v_gene: TRBV5-1
abundance: few
d_gene: TRBD2

CDR3aa: CASRKTRQGALFEQYF
CDR3nt: TGTGCCAGCAGAAAGACTCGACAGGGGGCGTTATTCGAGCAGTACTTC
j_gene: TRBJ2-7
len: 16
v_gene: TRBV6-6
abundance: -
d_gene: TRBD1

CDR3aa: CSVEQTVYNEQFF
CDR3nt: TGCAGCGTTGAACAGACTGTTTACAATGAGCAGTTCTTC
j_gene: TRBJ2-1
len: 13
v_gene: TRBV29-1
abundance: medium-sized
d_gene: -

CDR3aa: CASHGVGETQYF
CDR3nt: TGTGCTAGTCATGGAGTCGGAGAGACCCAGTACTTC
j_gene: TRBJ2-5
len: 12
v_gene: TRBV12-5
abundance: once
d_gene: -

CDR3aa: CASSYAGGTTYTDTQYF
CDR3nt: TGTGCCAGCAGTTACGCGGGAGGCACTACTTACACAGATACGCAGTATTTT
j_gene: TRBJ2-3
len: 17
v_gene: TRBV6-5
abundance: medium-sized
d_gene: TRBD2

CDR3aa: CSAREVTEETQYF
CDR3nt: TGCAGTGCTAGAGAGGTGACTGAAGAGACCCAGTACTTC
j_gene: TRBJ2-5
len: 13
v_gene: TRBV20-1
abundance: -
d_gene: -

CDR3aa: CASRLDPPGVAGYSYEQYF
CDR3nt: TGTGCCAGCAGATTAGATCCCCCTGGGGTAGCGGGTTACTCCTACGAGCAGTACTTC
j_gene: TRBJ2-7
len: 19
v_gene: TRBV7-9
abundance: few
d_gene: TRBD2

CDR3aa: CASSIAGQYNEQFF
CDR3nt: TGTGCCAGTAGTATAGCCGGACAGTACAATGAGCAGTTCTTC
j_gene: TRBJ2-1
len: 14
v_gene: TRBV19
abundance: medium-sized
d_gene: -

CDR3aa: CASSEPTGLGSPLHF
CDR3nt: TGTGCCAGCAGTGAACCGACAGGGTTGGGCTCACCCCTCCACTTT
j_gene: TRBJ1-6
len: 15
v_gene: TRBV6-1
abundance: medium-sized
d_gene: TRBD1

CDR3aa: CASSQAPGQETQYF
CDR3nt: TGCGCCAGCAGCCAAGCTCCAGGCCAAGAGACCCAGTACTTC
j_gene: TRBJ2-5
len: 14
v_gene: TRBV4-1
abundance: -
d_gene: -

CDR3aa: CASSRTVSYEQYF
CDR3nt: TGTGCCAGCAGTAGGACAGTTTCCTACGAGCAGTACTTC
j_gene: TRBJ2-7
len: 13
v_gene: TRBV6-1
abundance: many
d_gene: -

CDR3aa: CAWSLPRELFF
CDR3nt: TGTGCCTGGAGCCTACCTCGGGAGCTGTTTTTT
j_gene: TRBJ2-2
len: 11
v_gene: TRBV30
abundance: medium-sized
d_gene: -

CDR3aa: CASSPDWNEQYF
CDR3nt: TGTGCCAGCAGCCCGGACTGGAACGAGCAGTACTTC
j_gene: TRBJ2-7
len: 12
v_gene: TRBV6-5
abundance: medium-sized
d_gene: -

CDR3aa: CASSLERDHTEAFF
CDR3nt: TGCGCCAGCAGCTTGGAGAGGGACCACACTGAAGCTTTCTTT
j_gene: TRBJ1-1
len: 14
v_gene: TRBV5-1
abundance: -
d_gene: -

CDR3aa: CASSEAGERETQYF
CDR3nt: TGTGCCAGCAGTGAGGCGGGAGAGAGAGAGACCCAGTACTTC
j_gene: TRBJ2-5
len: 14
v_gene: TRBV27
abundance: many
d_gene: TRBD2

CDR3aa: CASKSGGSTEAFF
CDR3nt: TGTGCGTCAAAAAGCGGGGGAAGCACTGAAGCTTTCTTT
j_gene: TRBJ1-1
len: 13
v_gene: TRBV19
abundance: medium-sized
d_gene: -